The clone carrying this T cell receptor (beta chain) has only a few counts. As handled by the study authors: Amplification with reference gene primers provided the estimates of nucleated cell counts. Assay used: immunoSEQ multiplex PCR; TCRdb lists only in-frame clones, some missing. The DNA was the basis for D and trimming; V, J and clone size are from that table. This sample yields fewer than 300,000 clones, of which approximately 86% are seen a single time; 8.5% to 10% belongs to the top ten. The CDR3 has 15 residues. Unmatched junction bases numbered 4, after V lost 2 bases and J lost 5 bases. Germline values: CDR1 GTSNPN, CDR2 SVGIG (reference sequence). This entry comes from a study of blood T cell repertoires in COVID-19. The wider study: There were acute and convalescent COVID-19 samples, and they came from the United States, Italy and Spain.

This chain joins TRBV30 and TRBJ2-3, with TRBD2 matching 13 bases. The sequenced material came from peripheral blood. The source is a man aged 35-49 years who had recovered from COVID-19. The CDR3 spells CAWSNGLAGVDTQYF. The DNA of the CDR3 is TGTGCCTGGAGTAATGGACTAGCGGGAGTAGATACGCAGTATTTT.